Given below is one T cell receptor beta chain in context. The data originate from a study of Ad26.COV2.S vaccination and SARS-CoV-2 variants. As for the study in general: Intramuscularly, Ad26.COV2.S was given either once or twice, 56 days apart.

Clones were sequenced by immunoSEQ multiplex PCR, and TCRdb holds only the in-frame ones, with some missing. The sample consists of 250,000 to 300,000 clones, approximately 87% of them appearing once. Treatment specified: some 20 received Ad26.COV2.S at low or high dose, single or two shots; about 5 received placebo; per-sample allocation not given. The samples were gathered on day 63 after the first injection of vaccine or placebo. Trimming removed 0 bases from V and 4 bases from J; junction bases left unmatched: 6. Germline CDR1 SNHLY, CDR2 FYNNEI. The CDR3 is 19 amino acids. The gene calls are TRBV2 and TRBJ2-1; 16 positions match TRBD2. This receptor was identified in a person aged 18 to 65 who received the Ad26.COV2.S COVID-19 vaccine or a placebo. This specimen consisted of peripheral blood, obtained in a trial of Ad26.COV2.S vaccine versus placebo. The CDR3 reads CASSEAGLAGGPTYNEQFF. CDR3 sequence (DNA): TGTGCCAGCAGTGAAGCGGGACTAGCGGGAGGGCCAACTTACAATGAGCAGTTCTTC.